This entry lists 8 T cell receptor beta chains sequenced from one sample in a study of human T cells and chemical hapten exposure. The time point here: pre-sensitization, week 0. The treatment here: therapeutic diphenylcyclopropenone sensitization with weekly scalp DPC. MiXCR, applied by TCRdb to the RACE reads, yields one record per CDR3 protein. The table includes more than 250,000 distinct CDR3 sequences, more than 6.5% detected once. Here the sequenced sample was whole blood, taken in connection with sensitization to the hapten diphenylcyclopropenone (DPC). Every receptor here comes from a woman aged 40 to 49 with alopecia areata. Some clones in this sample may be carry-over from other donors' samples.

This clonotype was detected only a few times. The rearrangement joins TRBV6-5 to TRBJ1-1; D unresolved. Between the trimmed V and J ends, which lost 7 bases and 4 bases, there was a span of 7 bases. CDR1 is MNHEY, CDR2 SVGAGI, per germline. The CDR3 is 11 amino acids. The CDR3 here is CASTAGTEAFF. The CDR3 bases are TGTGCCAGCACGGCCGGCACTGAAGCTTTCTTT.

There are many counts of this clonotype. This chain connects TRBV4-3 to TRBJ2-1; TRBD1 is a possible D gene (6 bases). V shed 0 bases and J shed 10 bases, with 19 bases lying between them. Germline CDR1 and CDR2: LGHNA and YSLEER. This CDR3 comprises 16 residues. CDR3 bases: TGCGCCAGCAGCCAAGATCAGGTGGGAGCCCAGGGGGAGCAGTTCTTC. This sequence encodes CASSQDQVGAQGEQFF.

This clonotype was found a few times. The gene calls are TRBV3-1 and TRBJ1-1; maybe TRBD1 (5 bases). CDR3 length equals 14 residues. With 4 bases removed from V and 1 base from J, the gap between germline ends came to 10 bases. Per germline, CDR1 LGHDT and CDR2 YNNKEL (reference sequence). The CDR3 protein is CASSLGRSNTEAFF. The CDR3, as DNA: TGTGCCAGCAGCCTGGGACGGTCGAACACTGAAGCTTTCTTT.

This chain uses TRBV9 with TRBJ2-3, with D unclear. CDR3 size: 12 residues. The germline V gene has CDR1 SGDLS and CDR2 YYNGEE. V was clipped by 6 bases and J by 4 bases, with 9 bases between them. The CDR3 here is CASKGSADTQYF. CDR3 nucleotide sequence: TGTGCCAGCAAGGGTTCTGCAGATACGCAGTATTTT.

Many counts were recorded for this clonotype. V usage is TRBV7-2 and J usage is TRBJ2-1, with D possibly called TRBD1 or TRBD2 (6 bases each). Germline CDR1 SGHTA, CDR2 FQGNSA. The CDR3 runs to 17 residues. Trimming cost V 7 bases and J 0 bases, with 19 bases left between them. CDR3 bases: TGTGCCAGCATCCTAACGGGGGCTGCGAGCTCCTACAATGAGCAGTTCTTC. Protein: CASILTGAASSYNEQFF.

A few counts support this clonotype. The genes are TRBV20-1 and TRBJ2-7, with 7 positions matching TRBD1. V trimming: 5 bases; J trimming: 3 bases; junction bases outside the gene matches: 4. The V gene's germline CDR1 is DFQATT and CDR2 SNEGSKA (reference sequence). The CDR3 is 12 residues long. CDR3 DNA: TGCAGTGCTCCGCGACAGGGCTACGAGCAGTACTTC. Its protein is CSAPRQGYEQYF.

This clonotype was counted only a few times. The chain carries TRBV7-2 and TRBJ2-7, with a weak D call TRBD1 (6 bases). Germline V gene data show CDR1 as SGHTA and CDR2 as FQGNSA. V gave up 3 bases and J gave up 1 base, with 13 bases separating them. The CDR3 spans 15 residues. This chain's CDR3 is CASSLATGSSYEQYF. The DNA of the CDR3 is TGTGCCAGCAGCTTGGCGACAGGAAGTTCCTACGAGCAGTACTTC.

The chain joins TRBV7-9 to TRBJ1-1; D is unresolved. Looked up from germline, CDR1 is SEHNR and CDR2 is FQNEAQ (reference sequence). Trimming stripped 5 bases from V and 3 bases from J, with 7 bases between. The CDR3 consists of 12 residues. The CDR3 region has the DNA TGTGCCAGCAGCCCGAGGGACACTGAAGCTTTCTTT. It yields the protein CASSPRDTEAFF.